The clone carrying this T cell receptor (beta chain) has a single count. Antigen unknown. This entry belongs to a study of cytomegalovirus exposure and HLA in healthy donors. Whole-study results and caveats: An analysis done earlier found most TCR beta V segments productive about 87% or about 30% of the time.

PCR amplification relied on 60 Vbeta primers (plus 13 Jbeta primers). The data were produced by immunoSEQ multiplex PCR, yet TCRdb's version contains in-frame clones alone and is incomplete. The table includes more than 90,000 clones, 65% to 85% detected once. Trimming took off 3 bases at V and 2 bases at J, with 7 bases between the two ends. CDR1 is LNHDA, CDR2 SQIVND, per germline (reference sequence). The CDR3 length is 13 residues. The clonotype was recovered from a middle-aged man in good health and CMV-seronegative. V and J are TRBV19 and TRBJ1-1; weak D call: TRBD1 (6 bases). Input material: PBMCs. CDR3 coding DNA: TGTGCCAGTAGTATGACAGGCAACACTGAAGCTTTCTTT. It codes for CASSMTGNTEAFF.